Listed below are T cell receptor beta chains from one sample, sequenced in a study of T cells in Graves' hyperthyroidism and ophthalmopathy. TCRdb independently ran MiXCR on the multiplex PCR reads; one entry per CDR3 protein. The profile shows some 440,000 distinct CDR3 sequences, roughly 14% of them singletons. Sequenced: blood. These receptor sequences come from a woman aged 18 to 35 with Graves' hyperthyroidism. CDR3s include the opening cysteine and the closing phenylalanine or tryptophan. The D gene is left open where the match is weak. Rows may omit the clone size; those that give it use once, few, many or a size class.

CDR3nt,CDR3aa,j_gene,d_gene,abundance,v_gene
TGTGCCAGCTCACCACCTCAGGGGGGGGATCAGCCCCAGCATTTT,CASSPPQGGDQPQHF,TRBJ1-5,TRBD1,many,TRBV18
TGCGCCAGCAGTCTACTTCCCGGACAGGGGGGTGAAAAACTGTTTTTT,CASSLLPGQGGEKLFF,TRBJ1-4,TRBD1,many,TRBV5-1
TGTGCCAGCAGTAGGGGGGATGACAATCAGCCCCAGCATTTT,CASSRGDDNQPQHF,TRBJ1-5,NA,NA,TRBV9
TGTGCCAGCAGTTTACCCCTGGACAGGCCAGAAGAGACCCAGTACTTC,CASSLPLDRPEETQYF,TRBJ2-5,TRBD1,once,TRBV28
TGTGCCAGTAGTCCCCGGGAGAAAGAGACCCAGTACTTC,CASSPREKETQYF,TRBJ2-5,NA,NA,TRBV19
TGTGCCAGCAGCTTAGGCAGGGGAGTCACTGAAGCTTTCTTT,CASSLGRGVTEAFF,TRBJ1-1,NA,many,TRBV11-2
TGTGCCAGCAGTTCCCCCCAGGGGGGCTGGGGCTACACCTTC,CASSSPQGGWGYTF,TRBJ1-2,TRBD1,many,TRBV12-3/TRBV12-4
TGTGCCAGCAATACGCAAGGCCGGGAGACCCAGTACTTC,CASNTQGRETQYF,TRBJ2-5,NA,many,TRBV3-1
TGTGCCAGCAGCCCCCCGGGACTAGAGGGCCAAGAGACCCAGTACTTC,CASSPPGLEGQETQYF,TRBJ2-5,TRBD2,many,TRBV6-2/TRBV6-3
TGTGCCAGCAGTTTCGGTCAGGCCTTAACCGGGGAGCTGTTTTTT,CASSFGQALTGELFF,TRBJ2-2,NA,many,TRBV28
TGTGCCAGCAGCCCCGGAGATTCCAGCTCCTATAATTCACCCCTCCACTTT,CASSPGDSSSYNSPLHF,TRBJ1-6,NA,many,TRBV9